Here is one T cell receptor beta chain with its context. The assay was immunoSEQ multiplex PCR, and TCRdb's table has in-frame clones only and misses some. The sample carries more than 110,000 clones, 65% to 90% recorded once. This specimen comes from a study of blood T cell repertoires in COVID-19. Study at large: COVID-19 samples, acute and convalescent, were from the United States, Italy and Spain. T cells, B-cell-depleted T cells, or PBMCs supplied cDNA or gDNA.

The clonotype was recovered from a middle-aged man with acute or convalescent COVID-19. Sequencing used peripheral blood.

In nucleotides, the CDR3 is TGTGCCAGTAGTAATTCGTGGGCGGGAGACTTAGACGAGCAGTACTTC. Translated: CASSNSWAGDLDEQYF. The chain combines TRBV19 with TRBJ2-7, with 7 bases lining up with TRBD2. Germline V lookup: CDR1 LNHDA, CDR2 SQIVND (reference sequence). This CDR3 has 16 amino acids. Trimming at V came to 4 bases and at J to 5 bases, leaving 14 bases not matched to a gene.